The 19 T cell receptor beta chains presented below share a single source sample, sequenced in a study of cytomegalovirus exposure and HLA in healthy donors. Both 60 Vbeta primers and 13 Jbeta primers went into the PCR. Repertoires were generated with immunoSEQ multiplex PCR, while TCRdb's copy carries only in-frame clones and drops some. Here the sample spans about 190,000 clones, approximately 82% being singletons. Sample: PBMCs. Receptors were obtained from a woman between 45 and 65 years old in good health and CMV-seropositive.

A note on this clone: The same CDR3 arises from other DNA sequences in this sample as well. The chain is built from TRBV18 and TRBJ2-7; 10 bases agree with TRBD1. V lost 3 bases to trimming and J lost 2 bases; unmatched junction nucleotides: 1. Germline CDR1 is KGHSH and CDR2 is LQKENI. The CDR3 spans 14 residues. CDR3 region: CASSPGTGAYEQYF. The CDR3 region has the DNA TGTGCCAGCTCACCGGGGACAGGGGCCTACGAGCAGTACTTC.

The chain has TRBV4-3 and TRBJ1-1, with D perhaps matching TRBD1 (5 bases). From germline, CDR1 is LGHNA and CDR2 YSLEER. CDR3 length equals 16 residues. Trimming pared 1 base from V and 1 base from J, leaving 13 bases between. CDR3 sequence: CASSQGGGVRNTEAFF. The CDR3 nucleotides are TGCGCCAGCAGCCAAGGGGGAGGGGTCCGGAACACTGAAGCTTTCTTT.

The rearrangement uses TRBV5-1 and TRBJ2-5; the match to TRBD2 covers 7 bases. V lost 4 bases to trimming and J lost 4 bases; unmatched junction nucleotides: 16. The CDR3 has 17 residues. The V gene's germline CDR1 is SGHRS and CDR2 YFSETQ. CDR3 DNA sequence: TGCGCCAGCAGCCCGCCGGGGTTTCGCGGGGGACGAGAGACCCAGTACTTC. This sequence encodes CASSPPGFRGGRETQYF.

The chain carries TRBV7-9 and TRBJ1-2; D gene unclear. The length of the CDR3 is 15 residues. Trimming cost V 5 bases and J 7 bases, with 20 bases left between them. Germline V gives CDR1 SEHNR, CDR2 FQNEAQ (reference sequence). CDR3 region: CASSQGAGRVVGYTF. The CDR3 DNA follows: TGTGCCAGCAGCCAAGGCGCGGGTCGGGTGGTTGGCTACACCTTC. The complete variable domain, with remaining parts taken from reference TRBV7-9 and TRBJ1-2, reads DTGVSQNPRHKITKRGQNVTFRCDPISEHNRLYWYRQTLGQGPEFLTYFQNEAQLEKSRLLSDRFSAERPKGSFSTLEIQRTEQGDSAMYLCASSQGAGRVVGYTFGSGTRLTVV.

This rearrangement joins TRBV19 to TRBJ2-2; no definite D call. The CDR3 has 13 residues. V lost 4 bases and J 6 bases, leaving 9 bases between the germline ends. Per the germline V gene, CDR1 is LNHDA and CDR2 is SQIVND (reference sequence). CDR3 loop: CASSNQLAGELFF. The CDR3 nucleotides are TGTGCCAGTAGTAATCAGTTGGCCGGGGAGCTGTTTTTT.

The chain has TRBV6-1 and TRBJ1-1; D perhaps matches TRBD1 (5 bases). The CDR3 totals 13 residues. The ends were cut back, 6 bases at V and 9 bases at J, with 17 bases in the middle. Germline CDR1 and CDR2: MNHNS and SASEGT. DNA of the CDR3: TGTGCCAGCAGGATGGGGCAGGATGGTCAAGCTTTCTTT. This gives the protein CASRMGQDGQAFF.

The chain joins TRBV28 to TRBJ1-4; the match to TRBD1 covers 8 bases. The CDR3 has 15 amino acids. Germline assignment: CDR1 MDHEN and CDR2 SYDVKM. V lost 5 bases and J lost 7; bases outside the gene matches: 9. Here the CDR3 reads CASSVTDRGGEKLFF. CDR3 coding DNA: TGTGCCAGCAGTGTGACCGACAGGGGAGGTGAAAAACTGTTTTTT.

The chain joins TRBV28 to TRBJ1-5, with no clear D. Germline lookup yields CDR1 MDHEN and CDR2 SYDVKM. The CDR3 spans 12 residues. Trimming took off 3 bases at V and 8 bases at J, with 8 bases between the two ends. The CDR3 loop is CASSLVEKPQHF. The CDR3 DNA follows: TGTGCCAGCAGTTTGGTGGAGAAGCCCCAGCATTTT.

This sequence joins TRBV29-1 and TRBJ2-5, with TRBD1 as a possible D gene (5 bases). CDR3 length equals 15 residues. Germline CDR1 reads SQVTM; CDR2 reads ANQGSEA. The germline V and J ends were trimmed by 2 bases and 4 bases, with 17 bases remaining between them. CDR3: CSVESRAQYLETQYF. The CDR3 DNA reads TGCAGCGTTGAAAGCAGGGCGCAGTATTTAGAGACCCAGTACTTC.

This chain joins TRBV6-6 and TRBJ2-7; TRBD1 matches at 9 bases. From germline, CDR1 is MNHNY and CDR2 SVGAGI (reference sequence). The CDR3 loop spans 15 amino acids. After removal of 5 bases from V and 0 bases from J, the junction contained 5 bases not matched to a gene. Here the CDR3 DNA reads TGTGCCAGCAGTCCCGGGACAGGGTTCTCCTACGAGCAGTACTTC. This translates into CASSPGTGFSYEQYF.

This clone is a singleton in its sample. In DNA, the CDR3 is TGTGCCAGCTCACCGGCCGGGACTGAAAAGGGTCTAGCCAAAAACATTCAGTACTTC. The encoded protein is CASSPAGTEKGLAKNIQYF. The chain recombines TRBV18 with TRBJ2-4; possibly TRBD2 for D (6 bases). Trimming left V 3 bases short and J 0 bases short, with 21 bases between. The length of the CDR3 is 19 residues. Looked up from germline, CDR1 is KGHSH and CDR2 is LQKENI.

The genes are TRBV5-6 and TRBJ1-6; 9 bases line up with TRBD1. Germline CDR1 and CDR2: SGHDT and YYEEEE. The CDR3 contains 14 residues. Unmatched junction bases numbered 2, after V lost 0 bases and J lost 10 bases. CDR3 sequence (DNA): TGTGCCAGCAGCTTGGGGGACAGGGACTCACCCCTCCACTTT. Encoded protein: CASSLGDRDSPLHF.

This clone came up once. The CDR3: CASSAIAGAQETQYF. CDR3 in DNA: TGTGCCAGCAGCGCAATAGCGGGCGCTCAAGAGACCCAGTACTTC. The rearrangement joins TRBV9 to TRBJ2-5, with 7 positions matching TRBD2. The CDR3 spans 15 residues. The ends lost 3 bases at V and 2 bases at J; junction bases unmatched: 7. CDR1 is SGDLS and CDR2 is YYNGEE in the germline V gene.

In nucleotides, the CDR3 is TGCGCCAGCAGCCAAGTGACAGTAAACTATGGCTACACCTTC. Amino acid sequence: CASSQVTVNYGYTF. J is TRBJ1-2 and V is TRBV4-1; D perhaps matches TRBD1 (5 bases). V dropped 1 base and J dropped 2 bases, with 8 bases sitting between them. The CDR3 extends over 14 amino acids. Per germline, CDR1 MGHRA and CDR2 YSYEKL.

The CDR3 nucleotides are TGTGCCAGCAACTGGGGCAGTTCTAATGAAAAACTGTTTTTT. Amino acids: CASNWGSSNEKLFF. This chain joins TRBV6-5 and TRBJ1-4, with D possibly matching TRBD1 (5 bases). The CDR3 runs to 14 residues. CDR1 is MNHEY, CDR2 SVGAGI, per germline. Trimming removed 7 bases at V and 3 bases at J, with 12 bases between.

In its sample, this clone was seen a few times. The V call is TRBV7-2, the J call TRBJ2-7; 11 nucleotides line up with TRBD2. From germline, CDR1 is SGHTA and CDR2 FQGNSA. The CDR3 has 14 amino acids. V trimming: 7 bases; J trimming: 2 bases; junction bases outside the gene matches: 4. CDR3 loop: CASNLLAGAYEQYF. Here the CDR3 DNA reads TGTGCCAGCAACCTACTAGCGGGGGCCTACGAGCAGTACTTC.

J is TRBJ1-1 and V is TRBV30; D unresolved. The V and J ends lost 4 bases and 7 bases respectively, with 13 bases between them. CDR1 GTSNPN and CDR2 SVGIG come from the germline V gene (reference sequence). The CDR3 covers 12 residues. The CDR3 region has the DNA TGTGCCTGGAATTCCGGGGTTGGTGAAGCTTTCTTT. Its protein product is CAWNSGVGEAFF.

The chain employs TRBV6-1 and TRBJ1-2; a possible D gene is TRBD1 (6 bases). The V gene's germline CDR1 is MNHNS and CDR2 SASEGT. Trimming shortened V by 9 bases and J by 8 bases, and 13 bases separated the two germline ends. The length of the CDR3 is 11 residues. The CDR3 region is CASTGWLGYTF. CDR3 DNA: TGTGCCAGTACAGGGTGGTTAGGCTACACCTTC.

This clone came up a few times. The rearrangement uses TRBV6-5 and TRBJ2-3; D is perhaps TRBD2 (7 bases). Trimming stripped 8 bases from V and 0 bases from J, with 12 bases between. In germline, CDR1 is MNHEY, CDR2 SVGAGI. This CDR3 comprises 14 residues. CDR3 sequence (DNA): TGTGCCAGCGTCACGGGGGGCAGCACAGATACGCAGTATTTT. Translation gives CASVTGGSTDTQYF.